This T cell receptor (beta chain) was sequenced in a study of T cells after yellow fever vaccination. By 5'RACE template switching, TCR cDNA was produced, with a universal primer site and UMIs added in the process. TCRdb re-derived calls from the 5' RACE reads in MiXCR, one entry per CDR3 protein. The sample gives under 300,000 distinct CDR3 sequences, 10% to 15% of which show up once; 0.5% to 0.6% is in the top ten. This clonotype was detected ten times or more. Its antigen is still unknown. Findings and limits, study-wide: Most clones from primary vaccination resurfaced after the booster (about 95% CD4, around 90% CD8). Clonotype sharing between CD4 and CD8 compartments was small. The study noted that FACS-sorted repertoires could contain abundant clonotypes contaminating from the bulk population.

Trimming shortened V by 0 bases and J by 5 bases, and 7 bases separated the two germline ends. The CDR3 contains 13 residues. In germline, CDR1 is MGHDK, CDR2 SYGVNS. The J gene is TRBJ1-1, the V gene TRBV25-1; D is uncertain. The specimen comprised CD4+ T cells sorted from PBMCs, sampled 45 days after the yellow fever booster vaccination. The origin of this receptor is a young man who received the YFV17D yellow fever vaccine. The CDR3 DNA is TGTGCCAGCAGTGAATATTCCGGGACTGAAGCTTTCTTT. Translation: CASSEYSGTEAFF.